This is a list of T cell receptor beta chains from one sample in a study of cytomegalovirus exposure and HLA in healthy donors. Clones were sequenced by immunoSEQ multiplex PCR, and TCRdb holds only the in-frame ones, with some missing. This table holds under 200,000 clones, over 75% found once. The specimen was PBMCs. The receptors were gathered from a woman aged 50 to 60 in good health and CMV-seropositive. CDR3s include the opening cysteine and the closing phenylalanine or tryptophan. The D gene is left open where the match is weak. Only part of the rows carry a size: once, few, many, or a class if the clone is expanded.

>once|TRBJ2-5|TRBV7-8|TRBD1
TGTGCCAGCAGCGGTGGACAGGTCGGGGAGACCCAGTACTTC
CASSGGQVGETQYF
>-|TRBJ2-1|TRBV2|TRBD1
TGTGCCAGCAGTATACCCCGGACAGGGTGGAAGAATGAGCAGTTCTTC
CASSIPRTGWKNEQFF
>once|TRBJ1-2|TRBV7-2|TRBD1
TGTGCCAGCAGCTTAACGGACAGGGATGTGGGCTACACCTTC
CASSLTDRDVGYTF
>-|TRBJ2-5|TRBV7-3|TRBD2
TGTGCCAGCAGCCCTGGGACTAGCGGGGAAGAGACCCAGTACTTC
CASSPGTSGEETQYF
>-|TRBJ1-1|TRBV19|-
TGTGCCAGTAGTATACAGGGGATCGGTGAAGCTTTCTTT
CASSIQGIGEAFF
>-|TRBJ2-7|TRBV27|-
TGTGCCAGCAGTTTAGGTACCTACGAGCAGTACTTC
CASSLGTYEQYF
>-|TRBJ2-7|TRBV15|TRBD1
TGTGCCACCAGCAGAGCGGGACAGGGGAGCTCCTACGAGCAGTACTTC
CATSRAGQGSSYEQYF
>-|TRBJ2-5|TRBV28|-
TGTGCCAGCAGTTTGAGGAATCAAGAGACCCAGTACTTC
CASSLRNQETQYF
>-|TRBJ1-5|TRBV2|-
TGTGCCAGCAGTGACGACTATTATAGCAATCAGCCCCAGCATTTT
CASSDDYYSNQPQHF
>-|TRBJ2-1|TRBV5-1|TRBD1
TGCGCCAGCAGCTACCTGACCTCCGGGACAGGGGCCTACAATGAGCAGTTCTTC
CASSYLTSGTGAYNEQFF
>-|TRBJ1-1|TRBV27|-
TGTGCCAGCAGTTCCCTGACGGGGTGGACTGAAGCTTTCTTT
CASSSLTGWTEAFF
>once|TRBJ2-3|TRBV7-2|-
TGTGCCAGCAGCTTTTTAGGCGGGGCCACTAGCACAGATACGCAGTATTTT
CASSFLGGATSTDTQYF
>few|TRBJ2-5|TRBV28|TRBD1
TGTGCCAGCAGTTTCCAGGGACAGGTTTATCAAGAGACCCAGTACTTC
CASSFQGQVYQETQYF
>-|TRBJ2-1|TRBV19|-
TGTGCCAGTAGTAGGGGGGATGAGCAGTTCTTC
CASSRGDEQFF
>-|TRBJ2-2|TRBV15|TRBD1
TGTGCCACCAGCAGACCCCGGACAGGGGCGGACACCGGGGAGCTGTTTTTT
CATSRPRTGADTGELFF
>once|TRBJ2-5|TRBV28|TRBD2
TGTGCCAGCAGCCTGGGGACTAGCGTATGGGGAGAGACCCAGTACTTC
CASSLGTSVWGETQYF
>-|TRBJ2-4|TRBV5-6|TRBD2
TGTGCCAGCAGCTTGACCGGGGGGGCCAGGGGCAAAAACATTCAGTACTTC
CASSLTGGARGKNIQYF
>-|TRBJ2-7|TRBV9|-
TGTGCCAGCAGCGTAGAGCCCAAGAGCTCCTACGAGCAGTACTTC
CASSVEPKSSYEQYF
>-|TRBJ1-2|TRBV21-1|-
TGTGCCAGCAGCAAATACAGCTCAGGCCCCCAGACGTCGAACTATGGCTACACCTTC
CASSKYSSGPQTSNYGYTF
>-|TRBJ2-1|TRBV7-9|TRBD2
TGTGCCAGCAGCTTAGCGCTAGCGGGCACCTACAATGAGCAGTTCTTC
CASSLALAGTYNEQFF
>-|TRBJ1-2|TRBV28|-
TGTGCCAGCTCAGGCAACTATGGCTACACCTTC
CASSGNYGYTF
>-|TRBJ1-1|TRBV7-9|-
TGTGCCAGCAGTTCTGACAGGTTGAACACTGAAGCTTTCTTT
CASSSDRLNTEAFF
>-|TRBJ1-1|TRBV7-3|-
TGTGCCAGCAGCCTCGGAGGGTCCAACACTGAAGCTTTCTTT
CASSLGGSNTEAFF